These 30 T cell receptor beta chains came from one sample sequenced in a study of blood T cells in healthy people across ages. Primers used in a second PCR of about 6 to 11 cycles were a sample-barcoded 5' primer and a J-beta primer mix. TCRdb analysed the 5' RACE reads with MiXCR anew, one entry per CDR3 protein. The sample lists about 650,000 distinct CDR3 sequences, about 32% occurring once. Source material: blood. These receptors were obtained from an elderly woman in good health.

V and J are TRBV27 and TRBJ2-7; D gene unclear. The CDR3 is 14 amino acids. Germline CDR1 and CDR2: MNHEY and SMNVEV (reference sequence). Trimming cost V 4 bases and J 2 bases, with 12 bases left between them. CDR3 bases: TGTGCCAGCAGTTACGGGCCACTTCCCTACGAGCAGTACTTC. Translated, it gives CASSYGPLPYEQYF.

The sample holds many counts of this clonotype. The chain links TRBV27 to TRBJ2-7; 8 nucleotides match TRBD2. CDR3 length: 13 residues. Germline assignment: CDR1 MNHEY and CDR2 SMNVEV (reference sequence). The V gene end was trimmed by 6 bases and the J gene end by 6 bases; junction bases not matched to a gene: 7. CDR3 region: CASRKRGGTEQYF. In DNA, the CDR3 is TGTGCCAGCAGAAAACGGGGGGGTACCGAGCAGTACTTC.

J is TRBJ2-1 and V is TRBV7-3, with D unresolved. There are 14 residues in the CDR3. CDR1 is SGHTA, CDR2 FQGTGA, per germline. V was cut by 0 bases and J by 5 bases, with 8 bases left in between. The CDR3 DNA reads TGTGCCAGCAGCTTAACGAAGGTAGACAATGAGCAGTTCTTC. Residues: CASSLTKVDNEQFF.

The V gene is TRBV9, the J gene TRBJ1-1; weak D call: TRBD1 (5 bases). V dropped 0 bases and J dropped 3 bases, with 18 bases sitting between them. The CDR3 has 17 residues. CDR1 SGDLS and CDR2 YYNGEE come from the germline V gene. The CDR3 DNA follows: TGTGCCAGCAGCGTAGCCATCCGGGGGGGAGGGGACACTGAAGCTTTCTTT. It is translated as CASSVAIRGGGDTEAFF.

On this clonotype itself: A much larger clone is a single base away; this may be a read error. The chain uses TRBV12-5 and TRBJ2-7; no firm D call. Deletions cut 0 bases from V and 4 bases from J, with 4 bases between. The CDR3 spans 12 residues. Germline CDR1 and CDR2: LGHNT and FRNRAP. The CDR3 loop is CASGLVRYEQYF. CDR3 sequence (DNA): TGTGCTAGTGGTTTGGTACGTTACGAGCAGTACTTC.

Only one count was recorded for this clonotype. The chain has TRBV9 and TRBJ2-4; D is unclear. Near its end, the DNA agrees better with TRBJ2-7, so the J call may be wrong. This CDR3 is 15 amino acids long. CDR1 SGDLS and CDR2 YYNGEE come from the germline V gene. The chain's CDR3 is CASSVSAPHSYEQYF. The CDR3 DNA follows: TGTGCCAGCAGCGTCTCAGCCCCCCACTCCTACGAGCAGTACTTC.

The rearrangement joins TRBV28 to TRBJ2-2; possible D gene TRBD1, 5 bases. CDR3 length: 12 amino acids. Germline lookup yields CDR1 MDHEN and CDR2 SYDVKM. Trimming pared 6 bases from V and 7 bases from J, leaving 9 bases between. This CDR3 is CASRTAVGELFF. CDR3 DNA: TGTGCCAGCAGGACAGCTGTCGGGGAGCTGTTTTTT.

The CDR3 protein is CASSVGSETYEQYF. The CDR3 coding sequence is TGTGCCAGCAGCGTCGGTAGCGAGACCTACGAGCAGTACTTC. The chain uses TRBV9 and TRBJ2-7; a possible D gene is TRBD2 (5 bases). The CDR3 extends over 14 amino acids. V was shortened by 2 bases and J by 2 bases, with 11 bases between the two germline ends. Germline V gene data show CDR1 as SGDLS and CDR2 as YYNGEE.

The chain is built from TRBV20-1 and TRBJ2-3, with D possibly TRBD1 on 5 matching bases. The germline CDR1 and CDR2 sequences are DFQATT and SNEGSKA (reference sequence). Trimming stripped 0 bases from V and 2 bases from J, with 12 bases between. The CDR3 sequence is 15 residues long. The CDR3 spells CSAREKLGHTDTQYF. CDR3 nucleotides: TGCAGTGCTAGAGAAAAACTCGGACACACAGATACGCAGTATTTT.

This clonotype came up a few times. The gene calls are TRBV5-1 and TRBJ2-2; 7 nucleotides line up with TRBD1. Germline V gene sequence: CDR1 SGHRS, CDR2 YFSETQ. V was pared by 6 bases and J by 1 base, with 6 bases of the junction left unmatched. This CDR3 contains 15 residues. CDR3 sequence reads: CASIPGTVNTGELFF. CDR3 in DNA: TGCGCCAGCATTCCCGGGACAGTGAACACCGGGGAGCTGTTTTTT. The full variable domain, rest sourced from reference TRBV5-1 and TRBJ2-2, is KAGVTQTPRYLIKTRGQQVTLSCSPISGHRSVSWYQQTPGQGLQFLFEYFSETQRNKGNFPGRFSGRQFSNSRSEMNVSTLELGDSALYLCASIPGTVNTGELFFGEGSRLTVL.

This clonotype was seen many times. The V and J genes are TRBV29-1 and TRBJ2-5, with 11 bases matching TRBD2. Germline V gene data show CDR1 as SQVTM and CDR2 as ANQGSEA. The CDR3 has 13 amino acids. Unmatched junction bases numbered 4, after V lost 7 bases and J lost 3 bases. CDR3 nucleotides: TGCAGCGCTCTGGGACTAGCGGAAGAGACCCAGTACTTC. Translating gives CSALGLAEETQYF. The entire variable domain, with the rest obtained from reference TRBV29-1 and TRBJ2-5, is as follows: SAVISQKPSRDICQRGTSLTIQCQVDSQVTMMFWYRQQPGQSLTLIATANQGSEATYESGFVIDKFPISRPNLTFSTLTVSNMSPEDSSIYLCSALGLAEETQYFGPGTRLLVL.

The chain has TRBV24-1 and TRBJ1-5; no clear D gene. The CDR3 sequence is 15 residues long. Trimming removed 8 bases from V and 7 bases from J, with 20 bases in between. Germline-derived CDR1 and CDR2 are KGHDR and SFDVKD. CDR3 in amino acids: CATTFCQAVKQPQHF. In DNA form, the CDR3 reads TGTGCCACCACCTTTTGCCAGGCTGTAAAACAGCCCCAGCATTTT.

There are many counts of this clonotype. This chain links TRBV3-1 with TRBJ1-2; tentatively, D is TRBD1 (6 bases). Between the trimmed V and J ends, which lost 8 bases and 4 bases, there was a span of 14 bases. Germline lookup yields CDR1 LGHDT and CDR2 YNNKEL (reference sequence). The CDR3 is 13 amino acids. CDR3 loop: CASQGGGRYGYTF. In DNA, the CDR3 is TGTGCCAGCCAGGGAGGGGGACGCTATGGCTACACCTTC.

On this clonotype: A read error may be the cause here, since a much bigger clone is one base away. V and J are TRBV7-2 and TRBJ2-1; tentative D call: TRBD2 (7 bases). Per germline, CDR1 SGHTA and CDR2 FQGNSA. The length of the CDR3 is 16 residues. V was shortened by 0 bases and J by 6 bases, with 15 bases between the two germline ends. The CDR3 loop is CASSLAGGGPCNEQFF. The CDR3 DNA follows: TGTGCCAGCAGCTTAGCCGGCGGGGGCCCCTGCAATGAGCAGTTCTTC.

This clonotype was seen repeatedly, ten times or more. The V call is TRBV2, the J call TRBJ2-5; either TRBD1 or TRBD2 may supply D (5 bases each). CDR1 is SNHLY, CDR2 FYNNEI, per germline. Trimming removed 4 bases at V and 2 bases at J, with 14 bases between. CDR3 length equals 15 residues. CDR3 in amino acids: CASSASGTIQETQYF. CDR3 DNA sequence: TGTGCCAGCAGTGCGTCCGGGACGATACAAGAGACCCAGTACTTC.

There are many counts of this clonotype. The chain couples TRBV5-1 to TRBJ2-7; possibly TRBD2 for D (6 bases). CDR1 and CDR2 (germline): SGHRS, YFSETQ. V was cut by 0 bases and J by 0 bases, with 16 bases left in between. The CDR3 runs to 17 residues. CDR3 amino acids: CASSLGTRDRGSYEQYF. The DNA for the CDR3 is TGCGCCAGCAGCTTGGGGACGCGGGACCGGGGCTCCTACGAGCAGTACTTC.

In this sample, this clonotype turned up many times. The chain employs TRBV5-6 and TRBJ2-7; D is ambiguous. Trimming pared 2 bases from V and 0 bases from J, leaving 9 bases between. The germline V gene has CDR1 SGHDT and CDR2 YYEEEE. The CDR3 extends over 14 amino acids. CDR3 amino acids: CASSLSFSSYEQYF. CDR3 nucleotides: TGTGCCAGCAGCTTATCCTTTAGCTCCTACGAGCAGTACTTC.

V is TRBV4-3 and J is TRBJ2-2, with D possibly called TRBD1 or TRBD2 (5 bases each). The CDR3 has 17 amino acids. Trimming removed 0 bases at V and 7 bases at J, with 18 bases between. The germline V gene encodes CDR1 LGHNA and CDR2 YSLEER. The CDR3 reads CASSQEITTASGGELFF. CDR3 in DNA: TGCGCCAGCAGCCAAGAGATCACGACAGCAAGCGGCGGGGAGCTGTTTTTT.

This clonotype showed up many times. This chain links TRBV2 with TRBJ1-1; D perhaps matches TRBD1 (6 bases). Trimming pared 6 bases from V and 0 bases from J, leaving 11 bases between. The length of the CDR3 is 14 residues. Germline CDR1 is SNHLY and CDR2 is FYNNEI. CDR3 bases: TGTGCCAGCAGCTGGACAGAATTGAACACTGAAGCTTTCTTT. Translated: CASSWTELNTEAFF. The full variable domain, completed using reference TRBV2 and TRBJ1-1, is EPEVTQTPSHQVTQMGQEVILRCVPISNHLYFYWYRQILGQKVEFLVSFYNNEISEKSEIFDDQFSVERPDGSNFTLKIRSTKLEDSAMYFCASSWTELNTEAFFGQGTRLTVV.

The chain has TRBV9 and TRBJ2-1; 11 bases match TRBD2. The CDR3 is 17 residues long. Germline assignment: CDR1 SGDLS and CDR2 YYNGEE. V was pared by 0 bases and J by 6 bases, with 8 bases of the junction left unmatched. The CDR3 DNA sequence: TGTGCCAGCAGCGTAGGAGGTAGCGGGAGGGATATCAATGAGCAGTTCTTC. Translating gives CASSVGGSGRDINEQFF. Full variable domain (remainder filled in from reference TRBV9 and TRBJ2-1): DSGVTQTPKHLITATGQRVTLRCSPRSGDLSVYWYQQSLDQGLQFLIQYYNGEERAKGNILERFSAQQFPDLHSELNLSSLELGDSALYFCASSVGGSGRDINEQFFGPGTRLTVL.

This chain uses TRBV25-1 with TRBJ1-3; D gene uncertain. V was pared by 8 bases and J by 0 bases, with 14 bases between. Germline V CDR1 and CDR2: MGHDK, SYGVNS. The CDR3 has 15 residues. CDR3 nucleotide sequence: TGTGCCAGCCTGAAGACCGGGTCCTCTGGAAACACCATATATTTT. Translated: CASLKTGSSGNTIYF.

The chain has TRBV29-1 and TRBJ2-7, with D unresolved. Trimming left V 7 bases short and J 5 bases short, with 12 bases between. The CDR3 runs to 11 residues. Germline V gives CDR1 SQVTM, CDR2 ANQGSEA. The CDR3 DNA reads as TGCAGCGGTGGGTACGACAACGAGCAGTACTTC. This sequence encodes CSGGYDNEQYF.

The table lists this clonotype with many counts. The gene calls are TRBV7-2 and TRBJ1-1; a possible D gene is TRBD1 (6 bases). This CDR3 has 14 amino acids. The germline CDR1 and CDR2 sequences are SGHTA and FQGNSA. V lost 7 bases to trimming and J lost 8 bases, with 20 bases between them. In DNA, the CDR3 is TGTGCCAGCACCCCTTGGGGGCAGCCCATCGAAGCTTTCTTT. It codes for CASTPWGQPIEAFF.

Worth noting for this clonotype: This could be a read error, since a much larger clone is one nucleotide away. The chain employs TRBV27 and TRBJ2-1, with D perhaps given as TRBD1 or TRBD2 (5 bases each). The germline CDR1 and CDR2 sequences are MNHEY and SMNVEV (reference sequence). V shed 4 bases and J shed 9 bases, with 16 bases lying between them. The CDR3 runs to 14 residues. CDR3 sequence: CASSSWGSHSEQFF. CDR3 in DNA: TGTGCCAGCAGTTCATGGGGGTCTCACAGTGAGCAGTTCTTC.

This clonotype was counted at least ten times. The gene calls are TRBV9 and TRBJ2-6; no firm D call. This CDR3 comprises 15 residues. Deletions cut 2 bases from V and 0 bases from J, with 6 bases between. Germline values: CDR1 SGDLS, CDR2 YYNGEE. This CDR3 reads CASSVDLSGANVLTF. The CDR3 DNA reads TGTGCCAGCAGCGTGGACCTCTCTGGGGCCAACGTCCTGACTTTC.

This clonotype was recorded at least ten times. A much larger clone lies one base from this, so it may be a read error. The chain employs TRBV29-1 and TRBJ1-2, with a weak D call TRBD1 (5 bases). This CDR3 has 15 residues. V was pared by 1 base and J by 4 bases, with 16 bases between. The V gene's germline CDR1 is SQVTM and CDR2 ANQGSEA. The CDR3 loop is CSVEAGGNGSYGYTF. CDR3 DNA: TGCAGCGTTGAAGCTGGGGGGAATGGAAGCTATGGCTACACCTTC.

This clonotype turned up a few times. The chain combines TRBV5-1 with TRBJ2-3; 9 bases align to TRBD2. This CDR3 is built from 15 residues. The ends lost 0 bases at V and 5 bases at J; junction bases unmatched: 4. Germline CDR1 and CDR2: SGHRS and YFSETQ. The CDR3 DNA reads TGCGCCAGCAGCTTGGAGCGGGGGGCCAGAGATACGCAGTATTTT. Protein product: CASSLERGARDTQYF.

This clonotype occurred many times. The chain carries TRBV7-2 and TRBJ2-3, with a tentative D call TRBD1 (6 bases). V lost 5 bases to trimming and J lost 1 base, with 13 bases between them. The CDR3 runs 15 residues. Germline V gene data show CDR1 as SGHTA and CDR2 as FQGNSA. The CDR3 sequence: CASSGQHSGTDTQYF. In DNA, the CDR3 is TGTGCCAGCAGCGGACAGCATAGCGGCACAGATACGCAGTATTTT.

Note on this clonotype: No conserved phenylalanine or tryptophan ends this CDR3, so it is likely a read error. CDR3 nucleotide sequence: TGTGCCAGCAGCCAAGAGGGGGGGATTGGTGGCTACACCCTC. Its protein is CASSQEGGIGGYTL. The V call is TRBV14, the J call TRBJ1-2, with D possibly being TRBD1 (5 bases). Trimming removed 0 bases at V and 7 bases at J, with 12 bases between. The CDR3 sequence is 14 residues long. Germline assignment: CDR1 SGHDN and CDR2 FVKESK.

This clonotype was counted at least ten times. This chain connects TRBV5-4 to TRBJ2-7; 8 nucleotides agree with TRBD1. V lost 0 bases to trimming and J lost 6 bases; unmatched junction nucleotides: 14. CDR1 SGHNT and CDR2 YYREEE come from the germline V gene (reference sequence). The CDR3 extends over 17 amino acids. CDR3 sequence: CASSLAGLRDRGREQYF. The CDR3 nucleotides are TGTGCCAGCAGCTTGGCCGGATTGCGCGACAGGGGACGCGAGCAGTACTTC.